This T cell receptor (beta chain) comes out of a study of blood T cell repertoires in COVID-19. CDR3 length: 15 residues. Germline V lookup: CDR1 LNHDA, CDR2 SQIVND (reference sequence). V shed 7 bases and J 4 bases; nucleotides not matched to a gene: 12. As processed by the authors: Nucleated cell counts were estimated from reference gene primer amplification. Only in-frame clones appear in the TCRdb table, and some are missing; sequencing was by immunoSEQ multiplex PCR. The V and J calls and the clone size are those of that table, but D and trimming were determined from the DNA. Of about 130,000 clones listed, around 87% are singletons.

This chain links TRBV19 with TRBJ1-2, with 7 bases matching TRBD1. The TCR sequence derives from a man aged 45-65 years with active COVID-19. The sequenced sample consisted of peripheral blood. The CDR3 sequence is CASTPTGNAIYGYTF. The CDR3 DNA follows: TGTGCCAGTACTCCGACAGGGAACGCTATCTATGGCTACACCTTC.